This T cell receptor (beta chain) originates from a study of T cell repertoires in aging, cancer and after chemotherapy. Across the whole study: Over several months to years, re-sampled healthy donor repertoires clearly shared clones. Study-wide results and limits: In each cancer cohort, median generation probability increased across chemotherapy, suggesting thymic output rebounded.

Note on this clonotype: Its specificity is unknown.

Germline values: CDR1 MNHEY, CDR2 SVGEGT. This CDR3 has 16 amino acids. Germline trimming cut 9 bases from V and 4 bases from J; bases unmatched to any gene: 17. The template was genomic DNA from peripheral blood, not RNA. Multiplex touch-down PCR with TRB-A/B primers amplified rearranged V-D-J TRB sequences. Each CDR3 protein gets one entry after TCRdb re-called the multiplex PCR reads with MiXCR. Of about 6,300 distinct CDR3 sequences in the sample, roughly 35% were seen once. The source is a human donor in good health. Sequencing was done on a sample of blood. The chain links TRBV6-2 or TRBV6-3 to TRBJ1-2; TRBD1 matches at 7 bases. CDR3 sequence: CASLAPGTDRSYGYTF. In nucleotides, the CDR3 is TGTGCCAGTCTTGCCCCTGGGACGGACAGGTCCTATGGCTACACCTTC.